These T cell receptor beta chains were read from a single sample in a study of T-cell memory formation after mild COVID-19. In TCRdb, the 5' RACE reads were re-called with MiXCR into one record per CDR3 protein. The data hold approximately 500,000 distinct CDR3 sequences, with more than 20% observed a single time. Specimen: PBMCs or a T cell subset sorted from them (not recorded which). The source of these receptors is an adult woman who had mild COVID-19 (a few samples of this study predate the infection). Cell type and time point are not known. CDR3s include the opening cysteine and the closing phenylalanine or tryptophan. Rows give clone size only sometimes, using once, few, many, or a class for an expanded clone.

j_gene: TRBJ1-6
v_gene: TRBV2
abundance: .
CDR3aa: CASSVPRGDSPLHF

j_gene: TRBJ2-5
v_gene: TRBV7-9
abundance: few
CDR3aa: CASSFTSGGLKETQYF

j_gene: TRBJ2-3
v_gene: TRBV11-2
abundance: few
CDR3aa: CASSQRQGYSTDTQYF

j_gene: TRBJ1-4
v_gene: TRBV20-1
abundance: once
CDR3aa: CSASGGGQAVEKLFF

j_gene: TRBJ2-1
v_gene: TRBV9
abundance: .
CDR3aa: CASSVGPPPGRNEQFF

j_gene: TRBJ1-1
v_gene: TRBV7-9
abundance: few
CDR3aa: CASSLGGWDTEAFF

j_gene: TRBJ1-2
v_gene: TRBV7-3
abundance: .
CDR3aa: CASSLTAEVYGYTF

j_gene: TRBJ2-7
v_gene: TRBV12-5
abundance: .
CDR3aa: CASGSQLAGGSREQYF

j_gene: TRBJ2-7
v_gene: TRBV6-5
abundance: once
CDR3aa: CASSGPLGYEQYF

j_gene: TRBJ1-3
v_gene: TRBV7-2
abundance: few
CDR3aa: CASSLQGPNSGNTIYF

j_gene: TRBJ1-4
v_gene: TRBV15
abundance: .
CDR3aa: CATSSRQLTNEKLFF

j_gene: TRBJ1-2
v_gene: TRBV7-9
abundance: .
CDR3aa: CASSFQGPRNYGYTF

j_gene: TRBJ1-4
v_gene: TRBV5-1
abundance: few
CDR3aa: CASSLSRGTNEKLFF

j_gene: TRBJ1-2
v_gene: TRBV20-1
abundance: .
CDR3aa: CSASAGTIDMSGYTF

j_gene: TRBJ1-1
v_gene: TRBV4-3
abundance: .
CDR3aa: CASSQGPQGQTEAFF

j_gene: TRBJ1-2
v_gene: TRBV7-9
abundance: few
CDR3aa: CASSSGPPNYGYTF

j_gene: TRBJ2-5
v_gene: TRBV20-1
abundance: .
CDR3aa: CSAPLVTQETQYF